These 10 T cell receptor beta chains came from one sample sequenced in a study of identical twins. TCRdb reprocessed the 5' RACE reads via MiXCR and lists one record per CDR3 protein. This table holds about 100,000 distinct CDR3 sequences, 5.9% found once. The specimen was memory T cells sorted from blood. All receptors come from a woman aged 50 to 60 in good health.

This clonotype turned up a few times. The CDR3 here is CASSLATEDTQYF. CDR3 DNA sequence: TGTGCCAGCAGCTTAGCCACTGAGGATACGCAGTATTTT. V and J are TRBV7-9 and TRBJ2-3; D remains ambiguous. There are 13 residues in the CDR3. V dropped 0 bases and J dropped 6 bases, with 7 bases sitting between them. Per germline, CDR1 SEHNR and CDR2 FQNEAQ (reference sequence). Combining the CDR3 with reference TRBV7-9 and TRBJ2-3 gives the whole variable domain DTGVSQNPRHKITKRGQNVTFRCDPISEHNRLYWYRQTLGQGPEFLTYFQNEAQLEKSRLLSDRFSAERPKGSFSTLEIQRTEQGDSAMYLCASSLATEDTQYFGPGTRLTVL.

There are many counts of this clonotype. The chain joins TRBV12-3 or TRBV12-4 to TRBJ2-7, with unresolved D. Trimming shortened V by 1 base and J by 6 bases, and 13 bases separated the two germline ends. The CDR3 is 14 residues long. The CDR3 loop is CASSLETIIGEQYF. CDR3 in DNA: TGTGCCAGCAGTTTAGAGACGATAATAGGCGAGCAGTACTTC.

This clonotype turned up a few times. V gene TRBV24-1 combines with J gene TRBJ2-3; 8 nucleotides agree with TRBD2. The CDR3 covers 16 residues. V was pared by 4 bases and J by 6 bases, with 11 bases of the junction left unmatched. The germline V gene encodes CDR1 KGHDR and CDR2 SFDVKD. CDR3 protein: CATSENLGTSADTQYF. CDR3 DNA: TGTGCCACCAGTGAGAATTTGGGGACTAGTGCCGATACGCAGTATTTT.

This clonotype occurred many times. V and J are TRBV2 and TRBJ2-2; 9 nucleotides line up with TRBD2. The CDR3 has 15 residues. V shed 6 bases and J 0 bases; nucleotides not matched to a gene: 2. Germline V CDR1 and CDR2: SNHLY, FYNNEI. The CDR3 DNA sequence: TGTGCCAGCAGCCTAGCGGGAACGAACACCGGGGAGCTGTTTTTT. This translates into CASSLAGTNTGELFF. The full variable domain, its missing parts supplied by reference TRBV2 and TRBJ2-2, is EPEVTQTPSHQVTQMGQEVILRCVPISNHLYFYWYRQILGQKVEFLVSFYNNEISEKSEIFDDQFSVERPDGSNFTLKIRSTKLEDSAMYFCASSLAGTNTGELFFGEGSRLTVL.

This clonotype was seen ten or more times. The V call is TRBV28, the J call TRBJ2-7; 12 bases align to TRBD1. The germline CDR1 and CDR2 sequences are MDHEN and SYDVKM. Trimming took 6 bases from V and 6 from J; bases not matched to a gene: 9. The CDR3 spans 15 residues. The CDR3 sequence: CASRASGTGGLEQYF. The CDR3 DNA reads TGTGCCAGCAGAGCCTCCGGGACAGGGGGCCTCGAGCAGTACTTC.

This clonotype was counted ten times or more. This chain links TRBV20-1 with TRBJ2-5, with D uncertain. Trimming shortened V by 0 bases and J by 5 bases, and 4 bases separated the two germline ends. The CDR3 consists of 11 residues. The germline CDR1 and CDR2 sequences are DFQATT and SNEGSKA (reference sequence). The CDR3 coding sequence is TGCAGTGCTAGAGATACTGAGACCCAGTACTTC. It translates to CSARDTETQYF.

This clonotype was counted a few times. The genes are TRBV18 and TRBJ2-5, with 11 nucleotides matching TRBD2. Per the germline V gene, CDR1 is KGHSH and CDR2 is LQKENI. J was trimmed by 5 bases and V by 1 base; bases with no gene match: 6. This CDR3 is 16 amino acids long. CDR3 loop: CASSPRTSGRLETQYF. DNA of the CDR3: TGTGCCAGCTCACCACGAACTAGCGGGAGATTGGAGACCCAGTACTTC.

A note on this clonotype: It may be a read error: a sequence one base away is much more abundant. V usage is TRBV3-1 and J usage is TRBJ2-2; D is possibly TRBD2 (5 bases). This CDR3 is built from 12 residues. Germline-derived CDR1 and CDR2 are LGHDT and YNNKEL (reference sequence). The V end lost 6 bases, the J end lost 7 bases, and 9 bases lay between the germline ends. CDR3 amino acids: CASRVGGGELFF. CDR3 DNA sequence: TGTGCCAGCAGGGTAGGAGGCGGGGAGCTGTTTTTT.

The V call is TRBV14, the J call TRBJ2-1; D gene ambiguous. The CDR3 has 13 residues. The germline gives CDR1 SGHDN, CDR2 FVKESK. Trimming cost V 0 bases and J 2 bases, with 2 bases left between them. CDR3 sequence (DNA): TGTGCCAGCAGCCAAGATACCTACAATGAGCAGTTCTTC. It encodes CASSQDTYNEQFF. Based on the CDR3 plus reference TRBV14 and TRBJ2-1, the full variable domain is EAGVTQFPSHSVIEKGQTVTLRCDPISGHDNLYWYRRVMGKEIKFLLHFVKESKQDESGMPNNRFLAERTGGTYSTLKVQPAELEDSGVYFCASSQDTYNEQFFGPGTRLTVL.

This clonotype was counted at least ten times. This chain uses TRBV2 with TRBJ1-3; 7 positions agree with TRBD1. V lost 7 bases, J lost 5 bases, and 17 bases stayed unmatched. The length of the CDR3 is 17 residues. Germline V gives CDR1 SNHLY, CDR2 FYNNEI. DNA for the CDR3: TGTGCCAGCACCCGAACGGGAATCCGGGACAGACGAAACACCATATATTTT. Translating it yields CASTRTGIRDRRNTIYF.